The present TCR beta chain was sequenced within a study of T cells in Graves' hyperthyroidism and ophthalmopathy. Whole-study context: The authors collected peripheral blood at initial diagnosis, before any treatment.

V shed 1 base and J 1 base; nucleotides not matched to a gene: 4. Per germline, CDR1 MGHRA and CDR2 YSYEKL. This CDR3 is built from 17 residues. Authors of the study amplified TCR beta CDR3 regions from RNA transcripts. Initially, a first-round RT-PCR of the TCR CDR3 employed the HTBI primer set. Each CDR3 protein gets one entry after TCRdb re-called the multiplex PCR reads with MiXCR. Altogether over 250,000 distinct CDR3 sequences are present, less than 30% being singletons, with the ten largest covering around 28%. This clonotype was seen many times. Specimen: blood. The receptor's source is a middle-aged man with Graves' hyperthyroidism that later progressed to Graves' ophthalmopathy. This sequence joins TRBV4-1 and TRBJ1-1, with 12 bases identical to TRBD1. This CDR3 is CASSQGDRGLRNTEAFF. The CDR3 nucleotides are TGCGCCAGCAGCCAAGGGGACAGGGGGCTTCGGAACACTGAAGCTTTCTTT.